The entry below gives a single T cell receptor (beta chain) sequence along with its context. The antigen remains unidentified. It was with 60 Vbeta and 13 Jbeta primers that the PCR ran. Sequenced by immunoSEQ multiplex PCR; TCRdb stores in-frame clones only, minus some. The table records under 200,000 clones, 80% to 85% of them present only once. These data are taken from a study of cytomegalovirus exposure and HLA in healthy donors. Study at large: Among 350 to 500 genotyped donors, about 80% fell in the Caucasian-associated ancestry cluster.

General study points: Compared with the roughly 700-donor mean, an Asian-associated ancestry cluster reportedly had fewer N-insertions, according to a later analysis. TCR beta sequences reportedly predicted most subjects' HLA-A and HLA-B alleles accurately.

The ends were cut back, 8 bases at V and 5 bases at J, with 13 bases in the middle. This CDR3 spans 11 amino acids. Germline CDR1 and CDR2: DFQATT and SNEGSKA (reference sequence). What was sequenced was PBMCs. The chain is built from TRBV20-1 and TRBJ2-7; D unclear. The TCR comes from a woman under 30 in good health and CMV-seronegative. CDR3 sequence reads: CSTRKSNEQYF. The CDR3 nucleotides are TGCAGTACCAGAAAAAGTAACGAGCAGTACTTC.